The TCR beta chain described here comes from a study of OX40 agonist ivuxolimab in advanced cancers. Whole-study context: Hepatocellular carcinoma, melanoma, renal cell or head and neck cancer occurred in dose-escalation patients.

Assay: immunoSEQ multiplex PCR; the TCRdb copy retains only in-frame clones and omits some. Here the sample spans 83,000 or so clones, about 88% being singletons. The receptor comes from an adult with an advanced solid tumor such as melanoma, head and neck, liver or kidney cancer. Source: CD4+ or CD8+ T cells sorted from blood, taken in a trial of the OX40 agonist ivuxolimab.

The DNA for the CDR3 is TGTGCCAGCAGCGGGACTAGCGGGGGTGGAGATACGCAGTATTTT. Its translation: CASSGTSGGGDTQYF. The chain carries TRBV2 and TRBJ2-3; 14 positions agree with TRBD2. The CDR3 contains 15 residues. Losses at the gene ends were 6 bases for V and 5 bases for J; bases not matched to a gene: 4. CDR1 and CDR2 from the germline V gene are SNHLY and FYNNEI.